The entry below describes one TCR beta chain. Its antigen remains unidentified. The data are from a study of cytomegalovirus exposure and HLA in healthy donors. Study findings and constraints: Cytomegalovirus-associated TCR beta chains were listed, numbering 150 to 200.

V lost 3 bases and J lost 4; bases outside the gene matches: 5. Germline CDR1 is LNHDA and CDR2 is SQIVND (reference sequence). CDR3 length equals 14 residues. Separate from the approximately 730-subject first cohort, the roughly 120-subject validation cohort was the one that the donors belonged to. Method: immunoSEQ multiplex PCR; TCRdb's copy keeps in-frame clones and lacks some. Found here are about 160,000 clones, roughly nine tenths of them singletons; the top ten hold 5% to 7%. Input material: PBMCs. V usage is TRBV19 and J usage is TRBJ1-2, with 7 bases lining up with TRBD1. The receptor was derived from a woman younger than 45 in good health and CMV-seronegative. The CDR3 sequence is CASSIRDSLYGYTF. For the CDR3, the DNA is TGTGCCAGTAGTATCCGGGACAGTCTCTATGGCTACACCTTC.